This TCR beta chain is from a study of blood T cell repertoires in COVID-19. Study-wide background: Material from acute and convalescent COVID-19 was sourced from the United States, Italy and Spain. The cDNA or gDNA used as material had been derived from T cells, B-cell-depleted T cells, or PBMCs.

Profiled with immunoSEQ multiplex PCR; TCRdb holds only in-frame clones, not every one. The sample consists of 60,000 or so clones, about 91% of them appearing once. Sequencing was carried out using peripheral blood. This sequence was found in an older woman with active COVID-19.

CDR3 DNA sequence: TGTGCCACCAGTGACCAGGGACAGGGGAACACCGGGGAGCTGTTTTTT. Translating gives CATSDQGQGNTGELFF. This chain uses TRBV24-1 with TRBJ2-2; 9 bases map to TRBD1. The CDR3 runs 16 residues. Germline V lookup: CDR1 KGHDR, CDR2 SFDVKD. With V trimmed by 4 bases and J by 1 base, 3 bases remained unmatched.